The 2 T cell receptor beta chains below were found in one sample sequenced in a study of T cells in pancreatic ductal adenocarcinoma. Assay: immunoSEQ multiplex PCR; the TCRdb copy retains only in-frame clones and omits some. The sample has about 97,000 clones, roughly 96% seen once. Surgery without prior neoadjuvant therapy was the treatment of the selected pancreatic ductal adenocarcinoma patients. Sequences were obtained from PBMCs. The receptors shown here come from a human donor with pancreatic ductal adenocarcinoma.

The chain recombines TRBV7-9 with TRBJ2-7, with 9 bases that match TRBD1. Per the germline V gene, CDR1 is SEHNR and CDR2 is FQNEAQ (reference sequence). The J segment lost 2 bases and the V segment lost 5 bases, leaving 4 bases of the junction unmatched. CDR3 size: 14 residues. The CDR3 DNA is TGTGCCAGCAGCGGACAGGGGAGGCCCTACGAGCAGTACTTC. Its translation: CASSGQGRPYEQYF.

This rearrangement joins TRBV7-3 to TRBJ2-1; 7 positions agree with TRBD2. The CDR3 runs 15 residues. V dropped 1 base and J dropped 2; count of bases not matched to a gene: 2. Germline V CDR1 and CDR2: SGHTA, FQGTGA. Here the CDR3 reads CASSLMGGTYNEQFF. In DNA, the CDR3 is TGTGCCAGCAGCTTAATGGGGGGGACCTACAATGAGCAGTTCTTC.